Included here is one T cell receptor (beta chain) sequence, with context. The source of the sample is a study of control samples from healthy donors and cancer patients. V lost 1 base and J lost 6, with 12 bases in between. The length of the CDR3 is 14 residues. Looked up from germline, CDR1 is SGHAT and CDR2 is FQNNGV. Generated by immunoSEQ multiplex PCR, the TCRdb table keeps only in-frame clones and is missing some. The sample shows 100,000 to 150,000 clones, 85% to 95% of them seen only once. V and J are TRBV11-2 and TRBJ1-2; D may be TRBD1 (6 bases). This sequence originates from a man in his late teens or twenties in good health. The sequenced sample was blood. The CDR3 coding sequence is TGTGCCAGCAGCTTAGGGGGGGCTGGCGATGGCTACACCTTC. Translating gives CASSLGGAGDGYTF.